These 32 T cell receptor beta chains originate from one sample sequenced in a study of PD-L1 blockade in urothelial cancer. Time point: pretreatment peripheral blood. Libraries were prepared by immunoSEQ multiplex PCR; TCRdb keeps only in-frame clonotypes and omits some of them. The table lists tens of thousands of clones, roughly 90% of them singletons, with roughly 0.99% in the top ten. Sequencing was performed on PBMCs, taken around atezolizumab (anti-PD-L1) treatment. The receptor set was obtained from an elderly woman with urothelial cancer.

The chain is built from TRBV10-1 and TRBJ2-1; D remains ambiguous. V lost 8 bases, J lost 6 bases, and 5 bases lay in between. CDR1 and CDR2 (germline): WNHNN, SYGVQD (reference sequence). CDR3 length equals 10 residues. For the CDR3, the DNA is TGCGCCAGCCCCCGCAATGAGCAGTTCTTC. It translates to CASPRNEQFF.

V is TRBV28 and J is TRBJ1-3; the match to TRBD1 covers 8 bases. This CDR3 contains 14 residues. The J segment lost 2 bases and the V segment lost 6 bases, leaving 3 bases of the junction unmatched. Germline V gene sequence: CDR1 MDHEN, CDR2 SYDVKM. In DNA, the CDR3 is TGTGCCAGCAGAGGACAGGGTACTGGAAACACCATATATTTT. The encoded protein is CASRGQGTGNTIYF.

This clone was counted once. The genes are TRBV6-5 and TRBJ1-4, with 8 bases aligning to TRBD1. CDR3 size: 15 residues. The V gene's germline CDR1 is MNHEY and CDR2 SVGAGI. With V trimmed by 0 bases and J by 5 bases, 2 bases remained unmatched. CDR3 loop: CASSYSRTGNEKLFF. The CDR3 nucleotides read TGTGCCAGCAGTTACTCAAGGACAGGGAATGAAAAACTGTTTTTT.

This rearrangement joins TRBV5-6 to TRBJ2-3; D not certain. V lost 0 bases to trimming and J lost 0 bases, with 8 bases between them. CDR1 and CDR2 (germline): SGHDT, YYEEEE. This CDR3 has 15 amino acids. The CDR3 protein is CASSLGRSSTDTQYF. DNA of the CDR3: TGTGCCAGCAGCTTGGGCCGGTCTAGCACAGATACGCAGTATTTT.

The chain is built from TRBV5-4 and TRBJ1-2, with 8 bases aligning to TRBD1. After removal of 3 bases from V and 8 bases from J, the junction contained 9 bases not matched to a gene. Germline V CDR1 and CDR2: SGHNT, YYREEE (reference sequence). This CDR3 is 14 amino acids long. CDR3 nucleotide sequence: TGTGCCAGCAGCTCAAGGGACAGGTCTGGCGGCTACACCTTC. Translation gives CASSSRDRSGGYTF.

This chain connects TRBV5-1 to TRBJ2-1; 7 bases line up with TRBD1. J was trimmed by 8 bases and V by 7 bases; bases with no gene match: 12. The CDR3 covers 14 residues. The germline V gene encodes CDR1 SGHRS and CDR2 YFSETQ. Here the CDR3 DNA reads TGCGCCAGCTCCACAGGCAGGGGGTCGGATGAGCAGTTCTTC. This translates into CASSTGRGSDEQFF.

The CDR3 region is CASSPEVVGLMNTEAFF. DNA for the CDR3: TGTGCCAGCAGCCCCGAGGTGGTAGGTCTCATGAACACTGAAGCTTTCTTT. The chain combines TRBV7-9 with TRBJ1-1; D is uncertain. Looked up from germline, CDR1 is SEHNR and CDR2 is FQNEAQ (reference sequence). Trimming cost V 5 bases and J 0 bases, with 19 bases left between them. CDR3 length equals 17 residues.

The chain combines TRBV10-1 with TRBJ1-1; 11 bases line up with TRBD1. CDR1 and CDR2 from the germline V gene are WNHNN and SYGVQD (reference sequence). Unmatched junction bases numbered 1, after V lost 6 bases and J lost 4 bases. The CDR3 runs 13 residues. This chain's CDR3 is CASRGTGGTEAFF. For the CDR3, the DNA is TGCGCCAGCAGGGGGACAGGGGGCACTGAAGCTTTCTTT.

The V call is TRBV5-4, the J call TRBJ2-2; 10 bases fit TRBD1. J lost 0 bases, V lost 0 bases, and 8 bases had no gene match. The CDR3 spans 19 residues. The V gene's germline CDR1 is SGHNT and CDR2 YYREEE (reference sequence). CDR3 DNA sequence: TGTGCCAGCAGCTTGGCCCGCCCCGGGACAGGGGCGAACACCGGGGAGCTGTTTTTT. It is translated as CASSLARPGTGANTGELFF.

The V and J genes are TRBV9 and TRBJ1-1; 7 positions match TRBD1. Germline V gene data show CDR1 as SGDLS and CDR2 as YYNGEE. This CDR3 has 14 amino acids. V trimming: 4 bases; J trimming: 11 bases; junction bases outside the gene matches: 14. Written as DNA, the CDR3 is TGTGCCAGCAGCCCCGCGACAGGGCTGACCGAGGCTTTCTTT. Translating it yields CASSPATGLTEAFF.

V is TRBV25-1 and J is TRBJ2-1; 8 nucleotides agree with TRBD1. The germline V gene has CDR1 MGHDK and CDR2 SYGVNS. There are 16 residues in the CDR3. V was pared by 3 bases and J by 0 bases, with 4 bases of the junction left unmatched. CDR3 DNA sequence: TGTGCCAGCAGTGATTCCGGGACAGGCTCCTACAATGAGCAGTTCTTC. Protein: CASSDSGTGSYNEQFF.

This rearrangement joins TRBV5-6 to TRBJ2-7; TRBD1 matches at 7 bases. Germline CDR1 is SGHDT and CDR2 is YYEEEE. Trimming at V came to 9 bases and at J to 6 bases, leaving 12 bases not matched to a gene. The CDR3 is made up of 13 amino acids. CDR3 nucleotide sequence: TGTGCCACCAAGACGACGACAGGGTTCGAGCAGTACTTC. This codes for CATKTTTGFEQYF.

The chain recombines TRBV18 with TRBJ2-1; 7 bases align to TRBD1. After removal of 3 bases from V and 8 bases from J, the junction contained 4 bases not matched to a gene. Germline V gene lookup returns CDR1 KGHSH and CDR2 LQKENI. There are 13 residues in the CDR3. CDR3 protein: CASSPGQPHEQFF. CDR3 nucleotide sequence: TGTGCCAGCTCACCGGGACAGCCCCATGAGCAGTTCTTC.

The J gene is TRBJ2-1, the V gene TRBV25-1; 7 bases map to TRBD1. Germline V gene lookup returns CDR1 MGHDK and CDR2 SYGVNS. CDR3 size: 15 residues. The ends lost 1 base at V and 2 bases at J; junction bases unmatched: 2. This CDR3 reads CASSELGGTYNEQFF. The CDR3 nucleotides read TGTGCCAGCAGTGAATTAGGGGGCACCTACAATGAGCAGTTCTTC.

The V call is TRBV25-1, the J call TRBJ1-5, with 8 bases that match TRBD1. The CDR3 contains 15 residues. V lost 5 bases to trimming and J lost 7 bases; unmatched junction nucleotides: 10. Looked up from germline, CDR1 is MGHDK and CDR2 is SYGVNS. The CDR3 protein is CASSYPTGVGQPQHF. The DNA for the CDR3 is TGTGCCAGCAGTTATCCGACAGGGGTCGGACAGCCCCAGCATTTT.

This chain connects TRBV6-1 to TRBJ2-3; TRBD2 is a possible D gene (5 bases). Trimming removed 8 bases at V and 2 bases at J, with 14 bases between. CDR1 is MNHNS, CDR2 SASEGT, per germline. This CDR3 is built from 14 residues. CDR3 nucleotide sequence: TGTGCCAGCCACGCGGGTGCACTCACAGATACGCAGTATTTT. Translating it yields CASHAGALTDTQYF.

The V and J genes are TRBV9 and TRBJ2-3, with TRBD2 as a possible D gene (6 bases). Germline values: CDR1 SGDLS, CDR2 YYNGEE. This CDR3 is 17 amino acids long. With 2 bases removed from V and 0 bases from J, the gap between germline ends came to 16 bases. The CDR3 loop is CASSVLGGGTSTDTQYF. CDR3 sequence (DNA): TGTGCCAGCAGCGTGTTGGGGGGAGGCACAAGCACAGATACGCAGTATTTT.

The rearrangement joins TRBV5-1 to TRBJ2-3, with 11 bases matching TRBD2. The length of the CDR3 is 14 residues. Germline CDR1 reads SGHRS; CDR2 reads YFSETQ. The V and J ends lost 4 bases and 6 bases, in that order; junction bases with no gene match: 4. CDR3 sequence reads: CASSPRTSGDTQYF. CDR3 DNA: TGCGCCAGCAGCCCAAGGACTAGCGGGGATACGCAGTATTTT.

The chain is built from TRBV28 and TRBJ2-1, with TRBD1 matching over 7 bases. This CDR3 is 14 amino acids long. V was pared by 9 bases and J by 9 bases, with 14 bases of the junction left unmatched. Germline CDR1 and CDR2: MDHEN and SYDVKM. The CDR3 reads CASVLGQQGGEQFF. The CDR3, as DNA: TGTGCCAGTGTTTTGGGACAGCAAGGAGGTGAGCAGTTCTTC.

This CDR3 is CASSTRPVTEAFF. The DNA of the CDR3 is TGTGCCAGCAGCACTAGACCTGTCACTGAAGCTTTCTTT. The gene calls are TRBV9 and TRBJ1-1; no clear D. CDR3 length equals 13 residues. V was pared by 4 bases and J by 4 bases, with 11 bases between. Germline V gene data show CDR1 as SGDLS and CDR2 as YYNGEE.

This clone has more than one count but fewer than ten. The chain is built from TRBV29-1 and TRBJ2-1; 10 bases map to TRBD2. This CDR3 comprises 15 residues. The germline CDR1 and CDR2 sequences are SQVTM and ANQGSEA. J lost 4 bases, V lost 5 bases, and 8 bases had no gene match. CDR3 sequence: CSVSGRGLAYNEQFF. In DNA, the CDR3 is TGCAGCGTTTCTGGTAGGGGACTAGCGTACAATGAGCAGTTCTTC.

This clone was picked up one time. This rearrangement joins TRBV14 to TRBJ2-7, with no clear D. The CDR3 is made up of 12 amino acids. Germline CDR1 SGHDN, CDR2 FVKESK. The V end was cut by 1 base, the J end by 7 bases, with 8 bases between. The CDR3 reads CASSQVIQEQYF. The CDR3 DNA sequence: TGTGCCAGCAGCCAAGTTATCCAGGAGCAGTACTTC.

This rearrangement joins TRBV5-1 to TRBJ2-1; 13 bases fit TRBD2. The junction had 3 bases not matched to a gene; V was cut back by 3 bases and J by 6 bases. This CDR3 contains 15 residues. Germline CDR1 is SGHRS and CDR2 is YFSETQ. CDR3 DNA: TGCGCCAGCAGCTCCCGGACTAGCGGGAGCAATGAGCAGTTCTTC. Translation: CASSSRTSGSNEQFF.

Here the CDR3 reads CASSEALGGIETQYF. The DNA of the CDR3 is TGTGCCAGCAGTGAAGCGCTTGGAGGGATAGAGACCCAGTACTTC. The chain is built from TRBV2 and TRBJ2-5; D is perhaps TRBD2 (6 bases). This CDR3 comprises 15 residues. Germline V gene data show CDR1 as SNHLY and CDR2 as FYNNEI. V gave up 0 bases and J gave up 4 bases, with 12 bases separating them.

The J gene is TRBJ2-1, the V gene TRBV4-1; D gene ambiguous. Looked up from germline, CDR1 is MGHRA and CDR2 is YSYEKL. The CDR3 has 14 residues. Trimming took 4 bases from V and 5 from J, leaving 12 bases between them. In DNA form, the CDR3 reads TGCGCCAGCAGCCCTCTGCAGTTAAACAATGAGCAGTTCTTC. Amino acid sequence: CASSPLQLNNEQFF.

The chain recombines TRBV5-1 with TRBJ2-1; 7 bases map to TRBD2. Germline V gives CDR1 SGHRS, CDR2 YFSETQ. Trimming at V came to 1 base and at J to 1 base, leaving 8 bases not matched to a gene. This CDR3 comprises 17 residues. The CDR3 DNA reads TGCGCCAGCAGCTTGCAGGGCCACGGGAGGTCCTACAATGAGCAGTTCTTC. Translating gives CASSLQGHGRSYNEQFF.

The genes are TRBV5-6 and TRBJ1-2; TRBD1 matches at 9 bases. The V gene end was trimmed by 3 bases and the J gene end by 7 bases; junction bases not matched to a gene: 4. The germline CDR1 and CDR2 sequences are SGHDT and YYEEEE. The CDR3 has 13 amino acids. CDR3 residues: CASSSGTGFGYTF. The CDR3 DNA follows: TGTGCCAGCAGCTCCGGGACAGGGTTTGGCTACACCTTC.

The rearrangement joins TRBV4-2 to TRBJ2-1; 13 bases match TRBD2. This CDR3 has 16 residues. J lost 6 bases, V lost 5 bases, and 7 bases had no gene match. Germline lookup yields CDR1 LGHNA and CDR2 YNFKEQ. CDR3 bases: TGTGCCAGCAGCAGAACCGGGACTAGCGGGATCAATGAGCAGTTCTTC. It specifies CASSRTGTSGINEQFF.

The genes are TRBV4-1 and TRBJ2-7, with 7 bases fitting TRBD1. The junction had 9 bases not matched to a gene; V was cut back by 1 base and J by 3 bases. This CDR3 comprises 16 residues. Germline CDR1 reads MGHRA; CDR2 reads YSYEKL. The CDR3 protein is CASSQAPTGLNYEQYF. The CDR3 nucleotides are TGCGCCAGCAGCCAAGCCCCGACAGGGCTGAACTACGAGCAGTACTTC.

This clone came up a few times. The chain couples TRBV5-4 to TRBJ1-4, with 7 positions matching TRBD1. Germline CDR1 SGHNT, CDR2 YYREEE (reference sequence). The trim removed 0 bases at V and 7 bases at J, leaving 0 bases unmatched. The CDR3 runs 13 residues. The CDR3 DNA sequence: TGTGCCAGCAGCTTGGCAGGGGGTGAAAAACTGTTTTTT. Residues: CASSLAGGEKLFF. Using reference TRBV5-4 and TRBJ1-4 for the parts outside the CDR3, the full variable domain is ETGVTQSPTHLIKTRGQQVTLRCSSQSGHNTVSWYQQALGQGPQFIFQYYREEENGRGNFPPRFSGLQFPNYSSELNVNALELDDSALYLCASSLAGGEKLFFGSGTQLSVL.

This chain connects TRBV5-1 to TRBJ2-1; 8 bases line up with TRBD2. Germline CDR1 and CDR2: SGHRS and YFSETQ. The CDR3 has 17 amino acids. The J segment lost 8 bases and the V segment lost 4 bases, leaving 17 bases of the junction unmatched. The CDR3 DNA reads TGCGCCAGCAGCATACTTCGGGGAGCGGGGGTCGAGGATGAGCAGTTCTTC. Its translation: CASSILRGAGVEDEQFF.

The chain carries TRBV18 and TRBJ2-1; unclear D gene. In germline, CDR1 is KGHSH, CDR2 LQKENI. Trimming stripped 2 bases from V and 5 bases from J, with 10 bases between. There are 14 residues in the CDR3. This CDR3 is CASSPWRDNNEQFF. DNA of the CDR3: TGTGCCAGCTCACCATGGCGAGACAACAATGAGCAGTTCTTC.